This entry is about one T cell receptor (beta chain). Its target is unknown. This entry belongs to a study of cytomegalovirus exposure and HLA in healthy donors. The study, taken as a whole, reports: Whilst most TCR sequences proved rare, a subset of public TCRs occurred across many donors.

PCR involved 60 Vbeta and 13 Jbeta primers. Clones were sequenced by immunoSEQ multiplex PCR, and TCRdb holds only the in-frame ones, with some missing. This table has about 140,000 clones, roughly a tenth appearing once. This CDR3 comprises 17 residues. Germline assignment: CDR1 SGHTA and CDR2 FQGNSA. V lost 0 bases to trimming and J lost 5 bases; unmatched junction nucleotides: 6. This TCR came from a male donor in good health and CMV-seronegative. The material sequenced was PBMCs. The V call is TRBV7-2, the J call TRBJ2-2; 10 nucleotides agree with TRBD2. CDR3 residues: CASSLASGGPGTGELFF. CDR3 nucleotide sequence: TGTGCCAGCAGCTTAGCTAGCGGGGGGCCGGGGACCGGGGAGCTGTTTTTT.